Listed below are T cell receptor beta chains from one sample, sequenced in a study of neurological immune-mediated disorders. From the 5' RACE reads, TCRdb called clonotypes with MiXCR, one entry per CDR3 protein. The table lists tens of thousands of distinct CDR3 sequences, 3.7% of them singletons. The sequenced sample consisted of PBMCs. These receptors all stem from a woman aged 50 to 60 with multiple sclerosis. The CDR3 runs from the conserved cysteine through the conserved F or W. Fields, in order: V gene, J gene, D gene, clone size, CDR3 DNA, CDR3 protein. A D gene is named only where the DNA matches it firmly. Some rows mark clone size as missing; the rest say once, few, many or name a class of expanded clone.

>TRBV3-1|TRBJ2-2|NA|many
TGTGCCAGCAGCCAGTGGGACGGCTTCAACACCGGGGAGCTGTTTTTT
CASSQWDGFNTGELFF
>TRBV29-1|TRBJ1-4|NA|many
TGCAGCGCCACAAGGACCGATGAAAAACTGTTTTTT
CSATRTDEKLFF
>TRBV12-3/TRBV12-4|TRBJ2-1|TRBD2|many
TGTGCCAGCAGTTTAAGTAGTCTAGCGGGAGTCGAGCAGTTCTTC
CASSLSSLAGVEQFF
>TRBV20-1|TRBJ1-5|NA|NA
TGCAGTGCTAGAGTGGCACGATATCAGCCCCAGCATTTT
CSARVARYQPQHF
>TRBV5-6|TRBJ2-5|NA|many
TGTGCCAGCAGCTTGGGTCGAAGCGCTTCAGAGACCCAGTACTTC
CASSLGRSASETQYF
>TRBV18|TRBJ2-7|TRBD1|many
TGTGCCAGCTCACCTGGACAGGGGGATGAGCAGTACTTC
CASSPGQGDEQYF
>TRBV6-6|TRBJ1-4|NA|NA
TGTGCCAGCAGTCTAATTACAGGGAGTGAAAAACTGTTTTTT
CASSLITGSEKLFF
>TRBV7-8|TRBJ2-7|TRBD2|NA
TGTGCCAGCAGTCCCGGGACTAGCGGTTACGAGCAGTACTTC
CASSPGTSGYEQYF
>TRBV14|TRBJ1-6|NA|many
TGTGCCAGCAGCCAGGGCACAGGGCGATCACCCCTCCACTTT
CASSQGTGRSPLHF
>TRBV14|TRBJ2-1|NA|NA
TGTGCCAGCAGCCTAGGACTAATCGCCTACAATGAGCAGTTCTTC
CASSLGLIAYNEQFF
>TRBV9|TRBJ1-3|NA|many
TGTGCCAGCAGCGTAGAACCGGTTACCGTCGGAAACACCATATATTTT
CASSVEPVTVGNTIYF
>TRBV27|TRBJ1-2|TRBD1|many
TGTGCCAGCAGTACGATGACAGGGGGAGTTGGCTACACCTTC
CASSTMTGGVGYTF
>TRBV29-1|TRBJ2-3|NA|many
TGCAGCGGGAAAGGACAGTACACAGATACGCAGTATTTT
CSGKGQYTDTQYF
>TRBV29-1|TRBJ2-6|TRBD1|many
TGCAGCGTTGAGGACAGGGAACGAGAAGGCTCTGGGGCCAACGTCCTGACTTTC
CSVEDREREGSGANVLTF
>TRBV7-2|TRBJ2-2|TRBD2|few
TGTGCCAGCAGCTTAGAGGTAGCGGGAGCGAACACCGGGGAGCTGTTTTTT
CASSLEVAGANTGELFF
>TRBV29-1|TRBJ2-2|TRBD2|many
TGCAGCGTCCGGAACAGCGGGAGTTTGACCGGGGAGCTGTTTTTT
CSVRNSGSLTGELFF
>TRBV7-2|TRBJ2-3|TRBD2|many
TGTGCCAGCAGCTTAGCGGGAGGGACTTTCACAGATACGCAGTATTTT
CASSLAGGTFTDTQYF
>TRBV30|TRBJ2-5|NA|many
TGTGCCTGGAACCGGGTCAGACAAGAGACCCAGTACTTC
CAWNRVRQETQYF
>TRBV5-1|TRBJ1-1|NA|many
TGCGCCAGCAGCTCGGGACACACGATAAACACTGAAGCTTTCTTT
CASSSGHTINTEAFF
>TRBV20-1|TRBJ2-2|TRBD2|NA
TGCAGTGCTAGAGATTTTAGCGGGATTAACACCGGGGAGCTGTTTTTT
CSARDFSGINTGELFF
>TRBV20-1|TRBJ2-1|TRBD2|many
TGCAGTGCTAGAGATCGAGCGGGAGGGCCATCCTACAATGAGCAGTTCTTC
CSARDRAGGPSYNEQFF
>TRBV7-8|TRBJ2-1|NA|many
TGTGCCAGCAGCTCTAGCGTTGTACCCTACAATGAGCAGTTCTTC
CASSSSVVPYNEQFF
>TRBV5-1|TRBJ2-2|TRBD1|many
TGCGCCAGCAGCTTGTCTCCGGGACAGTCGAACACCGGGGAGCTGTTTTTT
CASSLSPGQSNTGELFF
>TRBV5-5|TRBJ1-1|NA|many
TGTGCCAGCAGCTTGGAGGCAGGGAGAAACACTGAAGCTTTCTTT
CASSLEAGRNTEAFF
>TRBV15|TRBJ1-5|NA|few
TGTGCCACCAGCAGAGATGAAAGTCAGCCCCAGAATTTT
CATSRDESQPQNF
>TRBV5-1|TRBJ2-7|NA|many
TGCGCCAGCAGCTTGGGAGGGGGGGTCTCCTACGAGCAGTACTTC
CASSLGGGVSYEQYF
>TRBV18|TRBJ2-5|NA|NA
TGTGCCAGCTCACGGGGACTCCAAGAGACCCAGTACTTC
CASSRGLQETQYF
>TRBV24-1|TRBJ1-2|NA|few
TGTGCCACCAGTGACCGCAAGTTAGGCTACACCTTC
CATSDRKLGYTF
>TRBV6-6|TRBJ1-5|NA|many
TGTGCCAGCACGCCGGGTATAAGCAATCAGCCCCAGCATTTT
CASTPGISNQPQHF
>TRBV5-8|TRBJ2-2|NA|many
TGTGCCAGCAGCGGCGGCTCAGGGCCCACCGGGGAGCTGTTTTTT
CASSGGSGPTGELFF
>TRBV5-6|TRBJ2-2|TRBD2|many
TGTGCCAGCAGCTTACCCACGGGGGGCACCGGGGAGCTGTTTTTT
CASSLPTGGTGELFF
>TRBV20-1|TRBJ2-7|NA|many
TGCAGTGCACCACTAGCTGCCTCCGTCGGGGAGCAGTACTTC
CSAPLAASVGEQYF
>TRBV20-1|TRBJ2-7|NA|many
TGCAGTGCTAGAACCACCTACGAGCAGTACTTC
CSARTTYEQYF
>TRBV5-1|TRBJ2-2|NA|many
TGCGCCAGCAGCTTGGTGAACACCGGGGAGCTGTTTTTT
CASSLVNTGELFF
>TRBV5-8|TRBJ2-2|TRBD1|many
TGTGCCAGCAGGTACAGGGGAAGCGGGGAGCTGTTTTTT
CASRYRGSGELFF
>TRBV5-1|TRBJ2-1|NA|many
TGCGCCAGCAGCTTTAGTACATCCCCCTACAATGAGCAGTTCTTC
CASSFSTSPYNEQFF
>TRBV7-2|TRBJ2-1|TRBD2|many
TGTGCCAGCAGCTTAGCAAGCGGGAGTAAAGTTGAGCAGTTCTTC
CASSLASGSKVEQFF
>TRBV29-1|TRBJ2-7|TRBD1|many
TGCAGCGTTGAAGTGGTAGGGGGCAGGTACTTC
CSVEVVGGRYF
>TRBV7-2|TRBJ1-6|NA|few
TGTGCCAGCAGCCCAAGACAGATCCATAATTCACCCCTCCACTTT
CASSPRQIHNSPLHF
>TRBV24-1|TRBJ1-2|NA|many
TGTGCCACCAGTTCGATTGGGGGCTACACCTTC
CATSSIGGYTF
>TRBV5-6|TRBJ1-5|TRBD1|NA
TGTGCCAGCAGCTTGGCCGGGACAGCTAAACAGCCCCAGCATTTT
CASSLAGTAKQPQHF
>TRBV20-1|TRBJ2-1|TRBD2|many
TGCAGTGCGTCGACCCCGGGACTAGGGACCTACAATGAGCAGTTCTTC
CSASTPGLGTYNEQFF
>TRBV20-1|TRBJ2-1|NA|many
TGCAGTGCTTTAGGTACTAGGTCCCTGAATGAGCAGTTCTTC
CSALGTRSLNEQFF
>TRBV10-3|TRBJ2-1|NA|many
TGTGCCATCAGTACCTCGGCGGATTACTACAATGAGCAGTTCTTC
CAISTSADYYNEQFF
>TRBV14|TRBJ1-5|NA|NA
TGTGTCAGCAGCCTTAGGGGCAATCAGCCCCAGAATTTT
CVSSLRGNQPQNF
>TRBV7-2|TRBJ2-5|NA|many
TGTGCCAGCAGCTTAGTTGGGGAGACCCAGTACTTC
CASSLVGETQYF
>TRBV4-2|TRBJ2-1|TRBD2|many
TGTGCCAGCAGCCAAGATGTAGCGGGAGGGTATGAGCAGTTCTTC
CASSQDVAGGYEQFF
>TRBV20-1|TRBJ2-1|TRBD2|many
TGCAGTGCCGATGGGGGACTAGCTTTGACCAATGAGCAGTTCTTC
CSADGGLALTNEQFF
>TRBV5-1|TRBJ2-5|TRBD2|many
TGCGCCAGCACCCCTAGCGGGAAAGAGACCCAGTACTTC
CASTPSGKETQYF
>TRBV7-3|TRBJ2-2|NA|many
TGTGCCAGCAGCTTAACGGGCAGGGGAAAACCCGCCGGGGAGCTGTTTTTT
CASSLTGRGKPAGELFF
>TRBV5-1|TRBJ1-1|TRBD1|many
TGCGCCAGCAGCTTGGAACAGGGGGCCGCTGAAGCTTTCTTT
CASSLEQGAAEAFF
>TRBV20-1|TRBJ2-1|NA|many
TGCAGTGCAACCTCCGTTAGGGGATACAATGAGCAGTTCTTC
CSATSVRGYNEQFF
>TRBV11-2|TRBJ1-1|NA|many
TGTGCCAGCAGCTTGGGAGGCAGAATGAACACTGAAGCTTTCTTT
CASSLGGRMNTEAFF
>TRBV20-1|TRBJ1-2|NA|many
TGCAGTGCTACCGGGACGGGAGCTAACTATGGCTACACCTTC
CSATGTGANYGYTF
>TRBV9|TRBJ1-5|NA|many
TGTGCCAGCAGCGGGGACTCCGGACCCAATCAGCCCCAGCATTTT
CASSGDSGPNQPQHF
>TRBV7-2|TRBJ2-3|NA|medium-sized
TGTGCCAGCAGCCCTAGCACAGATACGCAGTATTTT
CASSPSTDTQYF